These 12 T cell receptor beta chains originate from one sample sequenced in a study of identifying expanded T cells in peripheral blood. The protocol was immunoSEQ multiplex PCR, while the TCRdb copy is restricted to in-frame clones and leaves out a portion. The table includes over 90,000 clones, approximately 90% detected once. The sample consisted of blood. These receptors all come from a person aged 18 to 70 in good health.

The chain combines TRBV7-9 with TRBJ2-1; TRBD1 might be the D (6 bases). V was trimmed by 4 bases and J by 3 bases, leaving 13 bases between them. CDR3 length equals 15 residues. Germline CDR1 and CDR2: SEHNR and FQNEAQ (reference sequence). The CDR3 nucleotides are TGTGCCAGCAGCTCGTCAACACAGGGCTACAATGAGCAGTTCTTC. It encodes CASSSSTQGYNEQFF.

Only a few counts were recorded for this clone. The rearrangement joins TRBV29-1 to TRBJ2-7; D unclear. V lost 7 bases to trimming and J lost 4 bases, with 11 bases between them. In germline, CDR1 is SQVTM, CDR2 ANQGSEA. The CDR3 totals 11 residues. The CDR3 region has the DNA TGCAGCGCCGAGGACGGTTACGAGCAGTACTTC. It yields the protein CSAEDGYEQYF.

V gene TRBV19 combines with J gene TRBJ2-1; D not resolved. The germline V gene encodes CDR1 LNHDA and CDR2 SQIVND (reference sequence). This CDR3 spans 14 amino acids. V was cut by 7 bases and J by 8 bases, with 18 bases left in between. This CDR3 is CASTPRLPGDEQFF. Written as DNA, the CDR3 is TGTGCCAGTACCCCAAGGCTCCCCGGCGATGAGCAGTTCTTC.

The chain recombines TRBV4-1 with TRBJ2-1; D gene uncertain. CDR1 and CDR2 (germline): MGHRA, YSYEKL. There are 12 residues in the CDR3. Trimming shortened V by 4 bases and J by 4 bases, and 5 bases separated the two germline ends. CDR3 sequence reads: CASSPGYNEQFF. Here the CDR3 DNA reads TGCGCCAGCAGCCCGGGTTACAATGAGCAGTTCTTC.

The rearrangement uses TRBV7-6 and TRBJ2-3; D is perhaps TRBD2 (6 bases). Germline V lookup: CDR1 SGHVS, CDR2 FNYEAQ. CDR3 length: 13 residues. Trimming pared 9 bases from V and 4 bases from J, leaving 14 bases between. Written as DNA, the CDR3 is TGTGCCAGTAGCCCCGGGAGTTCAGATACGCAGTATTTT. Translating gives CASSPGSSDTQYF.

J is TRBJ2-5 and V is TRBV7-8; D not certain. Germline lookup yields CDR1 SGHVS and CDR2 FQNEAQ. V gave up 4 bases and J gave up 5 bases, with 5 bases separating them. The CDR3 sequence is 11 residues long. Here the CDR3 DNA reads TGTGCCAGCAGCTCTTCGGAGACCCAGTACTTC. Translation gives CASSSSETQYF. Drawing the rest from reference TRBV7-8 and TRBJ2-5, the complete variable domain is GAGVSQSPRYKVAKRGQDVALRCDPISGHVSLFWYQQALGQGPEFLTYFQNEAQLDKSGLPSDRFFAERPEGSVSTLKIQRTQQEDSAVYLCASSSSETQYFGPGTRLLVL.

The chain employs TRBV18 and TRBJ1-1, with 7 bases aligning to TRBD1. This CDR3 comprises 14 residues. V shed 2 bases and J 4 bases; nucleotides not matched to a gene: 4. The V gene's germline CDR1 is KGHSH and CDR2 LQKENI. Written as DNA, the CDR3 is TGTGCCAGCTCACCAACAGGGGAGGGCACTGAAGCTTTCTTT. Its translation is CASSPTGEGTEAFF.

The gene calls are TRBV11-1 and TRBJ2-3, with D unclear. Trimming pared 3 bases from V and 3 bases from J, leaving 7 bases between. CDR1 is SGHAT and CDR2 is FQDESV in the germline V gene (reference sequence). CDR3 length: 13 amino acids. Written as DNA, the CDR3 is TGTGCCAGCAGCTTTTCCGGGACAGATACGCAGTATTTT. This translates into CASSFSGTDTQYF.

This clone was counted a single time. The V gene is TRBV10-3, the J gene TRBJ2-5; 7 bases align to TRBD1. Germline CDR1 and CDR2: ENHRY and SYGVKD. Unmatched junction bases numbered 8, after V lost 0 bases and J lost 1 base. The CDR3 runs to 17 residues. Here the CDR3 DNA reads TGTGCCATCAGTGAGTCGACAGGGTGGTCATTCCAAGAGACCCAGTACTTC. This codes for CAISESTGWSFQETQYF.

This chain links TRBV29-1 with TRBJ1-3; possibly TRBD1 for D (6 bases). Trimming left V 4 bases short and J 4 bases short, with 17 bases between. The germline gives CDR1 SQVTM, CDR2 ANQGSEA. The CDR3 totals 15 residues. Written as DNA, the CDR3 is TGCAGCGTTGTAGTCCAGGGGACCGGGGGAAACACCATATATTTT. This encodes CSVVVQGTGGNTIYF. Together with reference TRBV29-1 and TRBJ1-3, the CDR3 gives the full variable domain: SAVISQKPSRDICQRGTSLTIQCQVDSQVTMMFWYRQQPGQSLTLIATANQGSEATYESGFVIDKFPISRPNLTFSTLTVSNMSPEDSSIYLCSVVVQGTGGNTIYFGEGSWLTVV.

The V gene is TRBV7-2, the J gene TRBJ2-5, with a tentative D call TRBD1 (5 bases). The V end lost 0 bases, the J end lost 4 bases, and 12 bases lay between the germline ends. This CDR3 contains 15 residues. The germline CDR1 and CDR2 sequences are SGHTA and FQGNSA. The CDR3 nucleotides are TGTGCCAGCAGCTTAGCGGTCAGGGTCGGAGAGACCCAGTACTTC. It specifies CASSLAVRVGETQYF.

The J gene is TRBJ1-3, the V gene TRBV5-4; no definite D call. The V gene lost 7 bases and the J gene lost 2 bases, with 13 bases spanning the gap. This CDR3 is built from 14 residues. Germline loops: CDR1 SGHNT, CDR2 YYREEE (reference sequence). CDR3 amino acids: CASGRQSAGNTIYF. The CDR3 DNA sequence: TGTGCCAGCGGAAGGCAGTCCGCTGGAAACACCATATATTTT.